Following are 27 T cell receptor beta chains from one sample sequenced in a study of T cells in Graves' hyperthyroidism and ophthalmopathy. Regions amplified from RNA transcripts were the TCR beta CDR3 regions. The study used the HTBI primer set for a first-round RT-PCR of the TCR CDR3. Each CDR3 protein is one row after TCRdb ran MiXCR on the multiplex PCR reads. The sample carries about 380,000 distinct CDR3 sequences, approximately 13% recorded once. Sequencing was performed on blood. Source of these receptors: a woman in her fifties or sixties with Graves' hyperthyroidism.

The chain couples TRBV11-3 to TRBJ2-1, with 12 bases aligning to TRBD2. Trimming took 2 bases from V and 1 from J; bases not matched to a gene: 3. This CDR3 comprises 17 residues. Germline CDR1 reads SGHNT; CDR2 reads YENEEA. The CDR3: CASSLTLAGGSYNEQFF. CDR3 coding DNA: TGTGCCAGCAGCTTAACTCTAGCGGGAGGGTCCTACAATGAGCAGTTCTTC.

This clonotype was recorded at least ten times. The chain carries TRBV27 and TRBJ2-5, with TRBD2 identical over 11 bases. The length of the CDR3 is 17 residues. V lost 5 bases and J lost 5; bases outside the gene matches: 13. Looked up from germline, CDR1 is MNHEY and CDR2 is SMNVEV (reference sequence). The CDR3 DNA is TGTGCCAGCAGTCCTCTCCTCACTAGCGGGAGTCAGGAGACCCAGTACTTC. Translating gives CASSPLLTSGSQETQYF.

This clonotype was seen only a few times. This sequence joins TRBV14 and TRBJ1-2; no definite D call. Trimming stripped 0 bases from V and 8 bases from J, with 13 bases between. CDR3 size: 14 residues. Looked up from germline, CDR1 is SGHDN and CDR2 is FVKESK. This CDR3 reads CASSQDLGISGYTF. In DNA form, the CDR3 reads TGTGCCAGCAGCCAAGATCTAGGGATCAGCGGCTACACCTTC. Looking up the rest from reference TRBV14 and TRBJ1-2 gives the full variable domain: EAGVTQFPSHSVIEKGQTVTLRCDPISGHDNLYWYRRVMGKEIKFLLHFVKESKQDESGMPNNRFLAERTGGTYSTLKVQPAELEDSGVYFCASSQDLGISGYTFGSGTRLTVV.

The chain employs TRBV20-1 and TRBJ2-2; the match to TRBD1 covers 11 bases. Trimming at V came to 2 bases and at J to 4 bases, leaving 6 bases not matched to a gene. Germline V CDR1 and CDR2: DFQATT, SNEGSKA (reference sequence). This CDR3 comprises 16 residues. For the CDR3, the DNA is TGCAGTGCTAGACCCGGACAGGGGGCAGTCACCGGGGAGCTGTTTTTT. Its translation: CSARPGQGAVTGELFF.

The chain links TRBV10-3 to TRBJ1-2; D is possibly TRBD1 (6 bases). The CDR3 length is 17 residues. Trimming removed 0 bases at V and 10 bases at J, with 24 bases between. Germline CDR1 reads ENHRY; CDR2 reads SYGVKD. The CDR3 here is CAISESPIRFPRGSYTF. The CDR3 region has the DNA TGTGCCATCAGTGAGTCCCCCATCCGATTTCCAAGGGGGTCCTACACCTTC.

Many counts were recorded for this clonotype. The chain joins TRBV20-1 to TRBJ2-6; 9 bases fit TRBD1. This CDR3 contains 17 residues. Trimming removed 2 bases from V and 0 bases from J; junction bases left unmatched: 5. Per the germline V gene, CDR1 is DFQATT and CDR2 is SNEGSKA (reference sequence). CDR3 nucleotide sequence: TGCAGTGCTAGATCGGGACAGGGCTCCTCTGGGGCCAACGTCCTGACTTTC. It encodes CSARSGQGSSGANVLTF.

This clonotype occurred a few times. This sequence joins TRBV29-1 and TRBJ1-2; tentative D call: TRBD1 (6 bases). CDR1 SQVTM and CDR2 ANQGSEA come from the germline V gene. V lost 1 base and J 4 bases, leaving 16 bases between the germline ends. This CDR3 is built from 15 residues. The CDR3 here is CSVEAEGGGGYGYTF. The CDR3 nucleotides are TGCAGCGTTGAAGCCGAGGGGGGGGGAGGCTATGGCTACACCTTC.

The sample holds a few counts of this clonotype. The chain joins TRBV29-1 to TRBJ2-1; D is perhaps TRBD2 (5 bases). CDR3 size: 12 residues. Looked up from germline, CDR1 is SQVTM and CDR2 is ANQGSEA. Trimming cost V 4 bases and J 6 bases, with 10 bases left between them. The CDR3 DNA sequence: TGCAGCGTTGGAGCTCGGGGCAATGAGCAGTTCTTC. The encoded protein is CSVGARGNEQFF.

This clonotype has at least ten counts. The CDR3 coding sequence is TGTGCCAGCAGGCCGGGACAGGGGCTCAATCAGCCCCAGCATTTT. Its protein product is CASRPGQGLNQPQHF. V is TRBV6-1 and J is TRBJ1-5; 10 bases fit TRBD1. CDR3 length equals 15 residues. The ends lost 6 bases at V and 3 bases at J; junction bases unmatched: 5. Germline V lookup: CDR1 MNHNS, CDR2 SASEGT.

This clonotype was recorded at least ten times. The chain carries TRBV20-1 and TRBJ2-3; D unresolved. CDR1 is DFQATT, CDR2 SNEGSKA, per germline (reference sequence). V was cut by 2 bases and J by 6 bases, with 6 bases left in between. CDR3 size: 11 residues. The CDR3 is CSARTRDTQYF. DNA for the CDR3: TGCAGTGCTAGAACGAGGGATACGCAGTATTTT.

At least ten counts were recorded for this clonotype. This chain links TRBV12-3 or TRBV12-4 with TRBJ2-7; D is unresolved. The CDR3 covers 13 residues. Trimming took off 6 bases at V and 3 bases at J, with 12 bases between the two ends. The CDR3 DNA reads TGTGCCAGCAGCATTGGAGCCCTCTACGAGCAGTACTTC. This gives the protein CASSIGALYEQYF.

This clonotype has just a few counts. The chain carries TRBV6-1 and TRBJ2-1, with D possibly being TRBD1 or TRBD2 (6 bases each). V lost 8 bases and J 8 bases, leaving 22 bases between the germline ends. The CDR3 spans 15 residues. Germline values: CDR1 MNHNS, CDR2 SASEGT. The CDR3 protein is CASGGRVAHGDEQFF. In DNA, the CDR3 is TGTGCCAGCGGGGGGCGGGTAGCTCATGGGGATGAGCAGTTCTTC.

The J gene is TRBJ2-4, the V gene TRBV5-1, with 8 bases that match TRBD1. V lost 2 bases to trimming and J lost 7 bases; unmatched junction nucleotides: 5. CDR1 and CDR2 (germline): SGHRS, YFSETQ. The CDR3 is made up of 14 amino acids. CDR3 in DNA: TGCGCCAGCAGCTTATGGACAGGGACGAACATTCAGTACTTC. It specifies CASSLWTGTNIQYF.

At least ten counts were recorded for this clonotype. CDR3 residues: CASRTPLAGDRKYF. CDR3 nucleotide sequence: TGTGCCAGCAGGACACCCCTTGCCGGGGACAGGAAGTACTTC. The chain combines TRBV6-1 with TRBJ2-5; TRBD1 matches at 8 bases. V was clipped by 6 bases and J by 12 bases; unmatched bases: 15. The CDR3 is 14 amino acids. Germline CDR1 and CDR2: MNHNS and SASEGT.

This clonotype appeared many times. This rearrangement joins TRBV2 to TRBJ2-5; the D gene is possibly TRBD2 (5 bases). Germline loops: CDR1 SNHLY, CDR2 FYNNEI. Trimming removed 8 bases from V and 7 bases from J, with 17 bases in between. CDR3 length: 13 residues. The CDR3 loop reads CASQRTAYGTQYF. CDR3 nucleotide sequence: TGTGCCAGCCAGAGGACTGCTTATGGGACCCAGTACTTC. The variable domain in full, with the rest retrieved from reference TRBV2 and TRBJ2-5, is EPEVTQTPSHQVTQMGQEVILRCVPISNHLYFYWYRQILGQKVEFLVSFYNNEISEKSEIFDDQFSVERPDGSNFTLKIRSTKLEDSAMYFCASQRTAYGTQYFGPGTRLLVL.

This chain links TRBV19 with TRBJ1-2; D possibly corresponds to TRBD1 (5 bases). From germline, CDR1 is LNHDA and CDR2 SQIVND (reference sequence). This CDR3 contains 13 residues. V shed 11 bases and J shed 0 bases, with 13 bases lying between them. The DNA of the CDR3 is TGTGCCTCCAGGGCAGCTTCTAACTATGGCTACACCTTC. Protein product: CASRAASNYGYTF.

The gene calls are TRBV7-9 and TRBJ2-2; D not certain. With 5 bases removed from V and 1 base from J, the gap between germline ends came to 8 bases. Looked up from germline, CDR1 is SEHNR and CDR2 is FQNEAQ (reference sequence). The CDR3 runs 14 residues. CDR3 in amino acids: CASSPVRNTGELFF. In DNA form, the CDR3 reads TGTGCCAGCAGCCCCGTCCGGAACACCGGGGAGCTGTTTTTT.

This clonotype was detected ten times or more. The chain couples TRBV18 to TRBJ2-3, with TRBD2 matching over 7 bases. This CDR3 spans 16 amino acids. The J segment lost 2 bases and the V segment lost 3 bases, leaving 8 bases of the junction unmatched. CDR1 KGHSH and CDR2 LQKENI come from the germline V gene. CDR3 nucleotides: TGTGCCAGCTCACCGAGGCTAGCGGAGAACACAGATACGCAGTATTTT. It yields the protein CASSPRLAENTDTQYF.

This clonotype appeared a few times. The J gene is TRBJ2-3, the V gene TRBV14; D not certain. With 1 base removed from V and 6 bases from J, the gap between germline ends came to 11 bases. Germline V gene data show CDR1 as SGHDN and CDR2 as FVKESK. The CDR3 is 14 amino acids. The CDR3 reads CASSQGRVSDTQYF. The DNA for the CDR3 is TGTGCCAGCAGCCAAGGAAGGGTCTCGGATACGCAGTATTTT.

This chain links TRBV28 with TRBJ2-7; 7 bases line up with TRBD2. The V gene's germline CDR1 is MDHEN and CDR2 SYDVKM. This CDR3 comprises 13 residues. J gave up 7 bases and V 5 bases, and 8 bases lay outside the gene matches. Written as DNA, the CDR3 is TGTGCCAGCAGTCCCTCCGGGAGGCGGGAGCAGTACTTC. Amino acid sequence: CASSPSGRREQYF.

This clonotype was counted many times. V and J are TRBV3-1 and TRBJ1-1; no definite D call. Germline V gene sequence: CDR1 LGHDT, CDR2 YNNKEL (reference sequence). The CDR3 is 14 residues long. V was pared by 0 bases and J by 0 bases, with 5 bases between. The CDR3 DNA sequence: TGTGCCAGCAGCCAAGATGCGGTGAACACTGAAGCTTTCTTT. Its protein is CASSQDAVNTEAFF.

The gene calls are TRBV19 and TRBJ1-5, with D possibly matching TRBD1 (5 bases). CDR1 and CDR2 (germline): LNHDA, SQIVND (reference sequence). This CDR3 contains 15 residues. The ends were cut back, 4 bases at V and 9 bases at J, with 19 bases in the middle. Here the CDR3 DNA reads TGTGCCAGTAGTAAGAGACAGAATACCGATGTGCCCCAGCATTTT. This encodes CASSKRQNTDVPQHF.

Details on this clonotype: This sequence may be a read error, since a much larger clone differs from it by one base. This is likely a read error, given that the CDR3 carries no conserved phenylalanine or tryptophan at its end. The gene calls are TRBV20-1 and TRBJ2-3, with D perhaps matching TRBD2 (7 bases). Germline V gives CDR1 DFQATT, CDR2 SNEGSKA (reference sequence). CDR3 length: 14 amino acids. Trimming took off 5 bases at V and 1 base at J, with 13 bases between the two ends. The CDR3 sequence is CSAWGGGGTDTQYS. The CDR3 DNA follows: TGCAGTGCTTGGGGGGGCGGGGGCACAGATACGCAGTATTCT.

At least ten counts were recorded for this clonotype. The chain links TRBV6-1 to TRBJ1-1; D ambiguous. The CDR3 covers 13 residues. The V end lost 2 bases, the J end lost 1 base, and 5 bases lay between the germline ends. CDR1 is MNHNS, CDR2 SASEGT, per germline. As DNA, the CDR3 is TGTGCCAGCAGTGAAATCCGGAACACTGAAGCTTTCTTT. Its translation is CASSEIRNTEAFF.

This clonotype was observed a handful of times. The chain combines TRBV6-5 with TRBJ2-7; TRBD2 agrees at 8 bases. J was trimmed by 7 bases and V by 2 bases; bases with no gene match: 10. The CDR3 consists of 15 residues. Per the germline V gene, CDR1 is MNHEY and CDR2 is SVGAGI. This CDR3 is CASSYPSGRSGEQYF. CDR3 DNA: TGTGCCAGCAGTTACCCCAGCGGGAGATCGGGAGAGCAGTACTTC.

The V gene is TRBV6-1, the J gene TRBJ2-7; D is perhaps TRBD2 (5 bases). V lost 4 bases to trimming and J lost 3 bases, with 13 bases between them. CDR3 length: 14 residues. Germline CDR1 is MNHNS and CDR2 is SASEGT. The DNA of the CDR3 is TGTGCCAGCAGTGTAGGGATAGGAGGCTACGAGCAGTACTTC. Its translation is CASSVGIGGYEQYF.

This clonotype was seen ten or more times. This chain joins TRBV7-2 and TRBJ1-1; TRBD1 is a possible D gene (5 bases). Deletions cut 1 base from V and 4 bases from J, with 13 bases between. This CDR3 has 15 amino acids. The germline gives CDR1 SGHTA, CDR2 FQGNSA. CDR3 bases: TGTGCCAGCAGCTTAGGGGGGGGTCTTGGCACTGAAGCTTTCTTT. Protein product: CASSLGGGLGTEAFF.